This is a list of T cell receptor beta chains from one sample in a study of early T cells in non-severe SARS-CoV-2 infection. Each CDR3 protein is one row after TCRdb ran MiXCR on the 5' RACE reads. Among roughly 100,000 distinct CDR3 sequences listed, around 13% were seen once. The sequenced sample was whole blood. The source is an adult who was a healthcare worker with PCR-confirmed SARS-CoV-2 infection or an uninfected control (not recorded which). CDR3s include the opening cysteine and the closing phenylalanine or tryptophan. A D gene is named only where the DNA matches it firmly. A clone size is listed for some rows: how often the clone was seen (once, few, many), or a class if it is expanded.

CDR3 protein: CASSFGGLDGELFF
CDR3 DNA: TGTGCCAGCAGCTTCGGAGGTCTCGACGGGGAGCTGTTTTTT
clone size: many
D gene: .
V gene: TRBV5-4
J gene: TRBJ2-2

CDR3 protein: CASTPLQDYGYTF
CDR3 DNA: TGTGCCAGCACCCCGCTACAGGACTATGGCTACACCTTC
clone size: many
D gene: .
V gene: TRBV2
J gene: TRBJ1-2

CDR3 protein: CSARVGESTDTQYF
CDR3 DNA: TGCAGTGCTAGAGTAGGCGAGAGCACAGATACGCAGTATTTT
clone size: few
D gene: .
V gene: TRBV20-1
J gene: TRBJ2-3

CDR3 protein: CSARADRGPHSGANVLTF
CDR3 DNA: TGCAGTGCTAGAGCCGACAGGGGGCCACACTCTGGGGCCAACGTCCTGACTTTC
clone size: many
D gene: TRBD1
V gene: TRBV20-1
J gene: TRBJ2-6

CDR3 protein: CSAVTEGRSDEQFF
CDR3 DNA: TGCAGTGCTGTTACCGAGGGGAGAAGTGATGAGCAGTTCTTC
clone size: many
D gene: .
V gene: TRBV20-1
J gene: TRBJ2-1

CDR3 protein: CASSWGRPTGELFF
CDR3 DNA: TGTGCCAGTAGTTGGGGGCGGCCCACCGGGGAGCTGTTTTTT
clone size: many
D gene: .
V gene: TRBV19
J gene: TRBJ2-2

CDR3 protein: CASLSGAHEQFF
CDR3 DNA: TGTGCCAGCCTTTCAGGGGCACATGAGCAGTTCTTC
clone size: .
D gene: .
V gene: TRBV6-2/TRBV6-3
J gene: TRBJ2-1

CDR3 protein: CASTPGQGNTGELFF
CDR3 DNA: TGTGCCAGCACCCCGGGACAGGGAAACACCGGGGAGCTGTTTTTT
clone size: many
D gene: TRBD1
V gene: TRBV7-9
J gene: TRBJ2-2

CDR3 protein: CSVEPAGPFYGYTF
CDR3 DNA: TGCAGCGTCGAACCGGCAGGTCCCTTCTATGGCTACACCTTC
clone size: .
D gene: .
V gene: TRBV29-1
J gene: TRBJ1-2

CDR3 protein: CASSQEWRGSGANVLTF
CDR3 DNA: TGCGCCAGCAGCCAGGAGTGGCGGGGCTCTGGGGCCAACGTCCTGACTTTC
clone size: few
D gene: .
V gene: TRBV4-1
J gene: TRBJ2-6

CDR3 protein: CASSPGSTTLNTEAFF
CDR3 DNA: TGTGCCAGCAGCCCGGGGTCAACAACCCTGAACACTGAAGCTTTCTTT
clone size: many
D gene: .
V gene: TRBV5-4
J gene: TRBJ1-1

CDR3 protein: CASSGGFGYNEQFF
CDR3 DNA: TGTGCCAGCAGCGGAGGATTTGGCTACAATGAGCAGTTCTTC
clone size: few
D gene: .
V gene: TRBV27
J gene: TRBJ2-1

CDR3 protein: CASSRTSSSGELFF
CDR3 DNA: TGTGCCAGCAGTCGGACTAGCAGCAGCGGGGAGCTGTTTTTT
clone size: few
D gene: TRBD2
V gene: TRBV6-2/TRBV6-3
J gene: TRBJ2-2

CDR3 protein: CASSPPGGELFF
CDR3 DNA: TGTGCCAGCTCACCACCGGGCGGGGAGCTGTTTTTT
clone size: many
D gene: .
V gene: TRBV18
J gene: TRBJ2-2

CDR3 protein: CASSPTPIAEISYNEQFF
CDR3 DNA: TGTGCCAGCAGCCCTACCCCTATAGCGGAGATCTCCTACAATGAGCAGTTCTTC
clone size: many
D gene: .
V gene: TRBV3-1
J gene: TRBJ2-1

CDR3 protein: CSAAAYNEQFF
CDR3 DNA: TGCAGTGCTGCGGCTTACAATGAGCAGTTCTTC
clone size: .
D gene: .
V gene: TRBV20-1
J gene: TRBJ2-1

CDR3 protein: CSARDRVDQETQYF
CDR3 DNA: TGCAGTGCTAGAGATCGAGTGGATCAGGAGACCCAGTACTTC
clone size: .
D gene: .
V gene: TRBV20-1
J gene: TRBJ2-5

CDR3 protein: CASSRTEFHEQYF
CDR3 DNA: TGTGCCAGCAGCCGGACGGAGTTCCACGAGCAGTACTTC
clone size: many
D gene: .
V gene: TRBV5-4
J gene: TRBJ2-7

CDR3 protein: CASSGTSSYEQFF
CDR3 DNA: TGTGCCAGCAGCGGGACTAGCAGCTATGAGCAGTTCTTC
clone size: .
D gene: TRBD2
V gene: TRBV9
J gene: TRBJ2-1

CDR3 protein: CASSRKVPIYF
CDR3 DNA: TGCGCCAGCAGCAGGAAGGTGCCCATATATTTT
clone size: .
D gene: .
V gene: TRBV5-1
J gene: TRBJ1-3

CDR3 protein: CASSPANADTQYF
CDR3 DNA: TGTGCCAGCAGCCCCGCAAATGCAGATACGCAGTATTTT
clone size: few
D gene: .
V gene: TRBV11-2
J gene: TRBJ2-3

CDR3 protein: CASSGQGAQSPLHF
CDR3 DNA: TGTGCCAGCTCAGGACAGGGGGCGCAGTCACCCCTCCACTTT
clone size: few
D gene: TRBD1
V gene: TRBV18
J gene: TRBJ1-6

CDR3 protein: CASTEGGLGNTIYF
CDR3 DNA: TGTGCCAGCACCGAAGGGGGTTTGGGAAACACCATATATTTT
clone size: .
D gene: .
V gene: TRBV28
J gene: TRBJ1-3

CDR3 protein: CAISESNSLNEQFF
CDR3 DNA: TGTGCCATCAGTGAGTCTAATAGTCTCAATGAGCAGTTCTTC
clone size: .
D gene: .
V gene: TRBV10-3
J gene: TRBJ2-1

CDR3 protein: CAISAGGTQQFF
CDR3 DNA: TGTGCCATCAGTGCCGGGGGGACACAGCAGTTCTTC
clone size: few
D gene: .
V gene: TRBV10-3
J gene: TRBJ2-1

CDR3 protein: CASELAGGVYNEQFF
CDR3 DNA: TGTGCCTCCGAATTAGCGGGAGGAGTCTACAATGAGCAGTTCTTC
clone size: many
D gene: TRBD2
V gene: TRBV30
J gene: TRBJ2-1

CDR3 protein: CASSRTSGPGELFF
CDR3 DNA: TGTGCCAGCAGCAGGACTAGCGGGCCCGGGGAGCTGTTTTTT
clone size: .
D gene: TRBD2
V gene: TRBV12-3/TRBV12-4
J gene: TRBJ2-2

CDR3 protein: CSVGRKDKNIQYF
CDR3 DNA: TGCAGCGTTGGAAGGAAGGATAAAAACATTCAGTACTTC
clone size: many
D gene: .
V gene: TRBV29-1
J gene: TRBJ2-4

CDR3 protein: CASSPPLREQYF
CDR3 DNA: TGTGCCAGCAGTCCACCTTTAAGGGAGCAGTACTTC
clone size: .
D gene: .
V gene: TRBV28
J gene: TRBJ2-7